The clone carrying this TCR beta chain has only a few counts. Its target is not known. The data were obtained in a study of early T cells in non-severe SARS-CoV-2 infection. Study-wide background: The authors sequenced bulk RNA from unsorted whole blood, leaving chains unpaired.

Each single cDNA molecule received a unique molecular identifier. TCRdb recomputed calls from the 5' RACE reads with MiXCR, one row per CDR3 protein. The sample contains roughly 57,000 distinct CDR3 sequences, around 13% of which appear only once. Overall study findings and caveats: Anti-spike CD8 responses were favored in VDJdb matching, and private and CD4 specificities were missed.

V was shortened by 1 base and J by 2 bases, with 9 bases between the two germline ends. The CDR3 is 14 residues long. Per germline, CDR1 SGHNT and CDR2 YYREEE (reference sequence). The sequence came from an adult who was a healthcare worker with PCR-confirmed SARS-CoV-2 infection or an uninfected control (not recorded which). The V call is TRBV5-4, the J call TRBJ2-5, with a possible D match to TRBD2 (5 bases). What was sequenced was whole blood. The CDR3 protein is CASSLPPGQETQYF. CDR3 DNA sequence: TGTGCCAGCAGCTTGCCTCCGGGGCAAGAGACCCAGTACTTC.